This T cell receptor beta chain was retrieved from a study of T cells after yellow fever vaccination. V lost 6 bases, J lost 7 bases, and 18 bases lay in between. The CDR3 is 14 residues long. Germline V CDR1 and CDR2: LNHDA, SQIVND (reference sequence). TCRdb used MiXCR to reprocess the 5' RACE reads, holding one entry per CDR3 protein. The sample shows just under 600,000 distinct CDR3 sequences, less than 15% of them seen only once. This receptor was identified in a man aged 30 to 39 who received the YFV17D yellow fever vaccine. Source: PBMCs, taken on the day of the yellow fever booster vaccination. The rearrangement uses TRBV19 and TRBJ1-1; a possible D gene is TRBD1 (5 bases). CDR3 DNA: TGTGCCAGTAGGACGCAGGGTGGAGCCATTGAAGCTTTCTTT. Its protein product is CASRTQGGAIEAFF.